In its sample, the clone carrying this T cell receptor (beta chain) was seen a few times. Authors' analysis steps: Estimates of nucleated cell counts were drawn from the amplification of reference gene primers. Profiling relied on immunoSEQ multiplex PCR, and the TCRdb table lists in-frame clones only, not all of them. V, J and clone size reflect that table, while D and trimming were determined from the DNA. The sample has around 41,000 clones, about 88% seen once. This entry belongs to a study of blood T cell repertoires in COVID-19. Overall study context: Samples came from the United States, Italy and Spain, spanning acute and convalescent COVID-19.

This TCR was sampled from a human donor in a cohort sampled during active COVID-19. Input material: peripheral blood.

CDR3 residues: CASSFTSQYEQYF. The CDR3 nucleotides are TGTGCCAGCAGCTTTACATCCCAGTACGAGCAGTACTTC. This chain connects TRBV5-4 to TRBJ2-7; no firm D call. CDR1 is SGHNT, CDR2 YYREEE, per germline (reference sequence). V was clipped by 2 bases and J by 4 bases, with 10 bases between them. The CDR3 spans 13 residues.